This TCR beta chain was profiled in a study of T cell repertoires in cytomegalovirus infection. The CDR3 is 15 amino acids. Germline V gene lookup returns CDR1 LNHDA and CDR2 SQIVND (reference sequence). The V end was cut by 4 bases, the J end by 1 base, with 13 bases between. TCRdb passed the reads through MiXCR, listing each CDR3 protein once. This table has nearly 450,000 distinct CDR3 sequences, approximately 33% appearing once. The rearrangement links TRBV19 to TRBJ2-5, with TRBD1 as a possible D gene (5 bases). The receptor was isolated from a human donor in good health (CMV status not recorded). Some clones in this sample may be carry-over from other donors' samples. Sequenced sample: PBMCs. The CDR3 spells CASSNRGSSQETQYF. CDR3 coding DNA: TGTGCCAGTAGTAATAGGGGCAGCAGCCAAGAGACCCAGTACTTC.